The rows below give T cell receptor beta chains drawn from one sample of a study of control samples from healthy donors and cancer patients. Sequencing used immunoSEQ multiplex PCR; TCRdb keeps in-frame clones, though not all of them. The sample yields roughly 94,000 clones, roughly 83% seen once. The sample consisted of PBMCs. The receptors shown here come from a man between 65 and 85 years old with lung cancer. CDR3s include the opening cysteine and the closing phenylalanine or tryptophan. D genes are given only for firm matches. Clone size is not always given. Where it is, it says once, few, many or a class for expanded clones.

size	D	J	V	DNA	CDR3
few	TRBD2	TRBJ2-1	TRBV19	TGTGCCAGTAGTATCGTTAATAGCGGGACTAAGAATGAGCAGTTCTTC	CASSIVNSGTKNEQFF
-	TRBD1	TRBJ1-2	TRBV2	TGTGCCAGCAGATCCCGGGGGACAGGAGGCTATGGCTACACCTTC	CASRSRGTGGYGYTF
-	-	TRBJ1-2	TRBV14	TGTGCCAGCAGCCCCCTTGTCGGATATGGCTACACCTTC	CASSPLVGYGYTF
-	-	TRBJ2-3	TRBV27	TGTGCCAGCAGTTCCTTAGCGAGCACGCAGTATTTT	CASSSLASTQYF
-	TRBD2	TRBJ2-5	TRBV9	TGTGCCAGCAGCGTAGAAGCTAGCGGGCCACCTACAGGGGAGACCCAGTACTTC	CASSVEASGPPTGETQYF
-	-	TRBJ2-1	TRBV5-5	TGTGCCAGCAGCTTTAGGAACACCAACAATGAGCAGTTCTTC	CASSFRNTNNEQFF
-	-	TRBJ2-1	TRBV15	TGTGCCACCAGCGTAGGTTTTAAGACGCAGTTCTTC	CATSVGFKTQFF
once	TRBD2	TRBJ2-5	TRBV7-8	TGTGCCCTAGCGGGGGGGCCCTTGGAGACCCAGTACTTC	CALAGGPLETQYF
-	-	TRBJ1-1	TRBV5-4	TGTGCCAGCAGCTTGGGGGCCGAGGGCTACACTGAAGCTTTCTTT	CASSLGAEGYTEAFF
-	-	TRBJ1-1	TRBV6-2/TRBV6-3	TGTGCCAGCAGTTACTCGTTTCAGGGGAGTGGGACTGAAGCTTTCTTT	CASSYSFQGSGTEAFF
-	TRBD1	TRBJ1-2	TRBV27	TGTGCCAGCAGTTCGCCCCACCGGACAGGGGGCGGGGGCTACACCTTC	CASSSPHRTGGGGYTF
-	TRBD1	TRBJ1-2	TRBV6-5	TGTGCCAGCAGGACAGGGTACTATGGCTACACCTTC	CASRTGYYGYTF
-	-	TRBJ2-1	TRBV10-2	TGCGCCAGCAGTGTTAGCGGTGAGCAGTTCTTC	CASSVSGEQFF
-	TRBD1	TRBJ1-5	TRBV28	TGTGCCAGCAGTAGGACAGGGGTCGGTGGCCAGCCCCAGCATTTT	CASSRTGVGGQPQHF
-	TRBD1	TRBJ2-7	TRBV15	TGTGCCACCAGCAGGGCCGGGGACAGGGGGCAGTACGAGCAGTACTTC	CATSRAGDRGQYEQYF
-	-	TRBJ1-1	TRBV6-1	TGTGCCAGCAGTGAAGCTACGACCGGATTGCGAGCTTTCTTT	CASSEATTGLRAFF
-	TRBD2	TRBJ2-5	TRBV6-6	TGTGCCAGCAGTTATCCCCGGACTAGCCCCCAAGAGACCCAGTACTTC	CASSYPRTSPQETQYF
-	-	TRBJ2-5	TRBV6-5	TGTGCCAGCAGCCCACAAGGGGGAGAGACCCAGTACTTC	CASSPQGGETQYF
-	-	TRBJ1-5	TRBV21-1	TGTGCCAGCCCTAACGGAGGCTCCAGGGGCAATCAGCCCCAGCATTTT	CASPNGGSRGNQPQHF
few	TRBD1	TRBJ1-6	TRBV7-9	TGTGCCAGCAGCTCCGGGACAGACAATTCACCCCTCCACTTT	CASSSGTDNSPLHF
-	TRBD2	TRBJ2-7	TRBV4-3	TGCGCCAGCAGCCAAGAGGCGGGGGGTTCCTACGAGCAGTACTTC	CASSQEAGGSYEQYF